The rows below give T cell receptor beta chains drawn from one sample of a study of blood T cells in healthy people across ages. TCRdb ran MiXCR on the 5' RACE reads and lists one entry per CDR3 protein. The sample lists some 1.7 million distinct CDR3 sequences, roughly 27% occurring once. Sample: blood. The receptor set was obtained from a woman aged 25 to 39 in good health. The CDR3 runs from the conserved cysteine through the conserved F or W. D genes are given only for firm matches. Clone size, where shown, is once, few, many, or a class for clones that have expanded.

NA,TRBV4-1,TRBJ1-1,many,CASSQEAWVNTEAFF,TGCGCCAGCAGCCAAGAGGCGTGGGTGAACACTGAAGCTTTCTTT
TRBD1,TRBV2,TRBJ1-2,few,CASSGDRPTYGYTF,TGTGCCAGCAGTGGGGACAGGCCTACCTATGGCTACACCTTC
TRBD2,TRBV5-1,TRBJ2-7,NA,CASSLEASGDSYEQYF,TGCGCCAGCAGCTTGGAGGCTAGCGGGGACTCCTACGAGCAGTACTTC
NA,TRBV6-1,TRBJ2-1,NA,CASSELWGGGEQFF,TGTGCCAGCAGTGAGTTGTGGGGTGGAGGTGAGCAGTTCTTC
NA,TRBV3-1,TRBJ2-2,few,CASSHQGTGELFF,TGTGCCAGCAGCCACCAGGGTACCGGGGAGCTGTTTTTT
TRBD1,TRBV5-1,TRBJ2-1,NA,CASSAGTASDEQFF,TGCGCCAGCAGCGCCGGGACAGCTAGTGATGAGCAGTTCTTC
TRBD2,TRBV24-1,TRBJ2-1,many,CATSEAPLAGGSNEQFF,TGTGCCACCAGTGAGGCCCCACTAGCGGGGGGGTCCAATGAGCAGTTCTTC
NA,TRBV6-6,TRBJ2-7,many,CASSYSVWAGDYEQYF,TGTGCCAGCAGTTACTCAGTATGGGCAGGGGACTACGAGCAGTACTTC
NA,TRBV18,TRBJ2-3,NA,CASSPAGITDTQYF,TGTGCCAGCTCACCAGCAGGGATCACAGATACGCAGTATTTT
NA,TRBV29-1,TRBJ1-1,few,CSVKQGRTEAFF,TGCAGCGTGAAGCAGGGTAGGACTGAAGCTTTCTTT
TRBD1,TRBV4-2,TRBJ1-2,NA,CTSSQDRGQAIHGYTF,TGTACCAGCAGCCAAGATAGGGGACAGGCAATCCATGGCTACACCTTC
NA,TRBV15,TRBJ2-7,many,CATSRDRKGYEQYF,TGTGCCACCAGCAGAGATCGGAAGGGTTACGAGCAGTACTTC
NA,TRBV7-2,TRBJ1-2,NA,CASISHPGVNYGYTF,TGTGCCAGCATCTCCCATCCGGGAGTTAACTATGGCTACACCTTC
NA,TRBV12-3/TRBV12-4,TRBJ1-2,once,CASSLVGSGSYTF,TGTGCCAGCAGTTTAGTGGGGTCCGGGAGCTACACCTTC
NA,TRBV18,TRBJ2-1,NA,CASSLGGPGVDEQFF,TGTGCCAGCTCCCTCGGGGGCCCCGGGGTCGATGAGCAGTTCTTC
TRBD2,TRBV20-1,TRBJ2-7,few,CSARASGISYEQYF,TGCAGTGCTAGGGCTAGCGGGATCTCCTACGAGCAGTACTTC
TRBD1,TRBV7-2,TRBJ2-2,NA,CASSLVRQGAGGELFF,TGTGCCAGCAGCCTTGTTCGACAGGGGGCGGGTGGGGAGCTGTTTTTT
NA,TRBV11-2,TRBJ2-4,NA,CASRGSQGSVGWQYF,TGTGCCAGCAGGGGATCACAGGGATCAGTAGGGTGGCAGTACTTC
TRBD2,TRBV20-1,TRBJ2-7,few,CSAPLAGSYNEQYF,TGCAGTGCCCCTCTAGCGGGGTCCTACAATGAGCAGTACTTC
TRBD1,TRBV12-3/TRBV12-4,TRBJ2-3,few,CASSLDRVITDTQYF,TGTGCCAGCAGTCTCGACAGGGTAATCACAGATACGCAGTATTTT
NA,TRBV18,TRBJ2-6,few,CASSPTSSGGSAGANVLTF,TGTGCCAGCTCACCAACTTCTTCTGGGGGATCAGCTGGGGCCAACGTCCTGACTTTC
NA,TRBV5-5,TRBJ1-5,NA,CASSYRAGGQPQHF,TGTGCCAGCAGCTACAGGGCTGGCGGTCAGCCCCAGCATTTT
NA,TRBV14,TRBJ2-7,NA,CASSQPQAYEQYF,TGTGCCAGCAGCCAACCGCAGGCCTACGAGCAGTACTTC
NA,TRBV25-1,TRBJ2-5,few,CASRLGAMETQYF,TGTGCCAGCAGGTTAGGCGCGATGGAGACCCAGTACTTC
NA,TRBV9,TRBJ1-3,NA,CASSVEGTGNTIYF,TGTGCCAGCAGCGTAGAAGGGACGGGAAACACCATATATTTT
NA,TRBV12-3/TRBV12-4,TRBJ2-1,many,CASRPATGYNEQFF,TGTGCCAGCCGCCCAGCTACGGGCTACAATGAGCAGTTCTTC
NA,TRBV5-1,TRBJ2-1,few,CASSGTQETQFF,TGCGCCAGCAGCGGAACCCAAGAGACCCAGTTCTTC